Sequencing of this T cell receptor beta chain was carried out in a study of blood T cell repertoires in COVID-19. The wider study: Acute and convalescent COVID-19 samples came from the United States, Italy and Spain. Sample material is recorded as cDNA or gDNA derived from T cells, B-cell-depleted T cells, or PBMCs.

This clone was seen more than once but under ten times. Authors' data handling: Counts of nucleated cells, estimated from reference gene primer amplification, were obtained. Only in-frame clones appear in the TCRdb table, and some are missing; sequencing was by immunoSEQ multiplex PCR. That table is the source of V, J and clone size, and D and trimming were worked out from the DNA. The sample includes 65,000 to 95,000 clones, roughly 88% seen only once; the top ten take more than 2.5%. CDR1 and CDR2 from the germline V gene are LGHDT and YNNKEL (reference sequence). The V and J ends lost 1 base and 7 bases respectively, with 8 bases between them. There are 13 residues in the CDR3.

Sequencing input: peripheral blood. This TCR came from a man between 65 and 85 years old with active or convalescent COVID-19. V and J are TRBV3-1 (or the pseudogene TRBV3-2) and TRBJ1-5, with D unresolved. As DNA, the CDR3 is TGTGCCAGCAGCCAAGCCCGTCAGCAGCCCCAGCATTTT. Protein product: CASSQARQQPQHF.